This TCR beta chain was found in a study of control samples from healthy donors and cancer patients. The table came from immunoSEQ multiplex PCR; TCRdb's copy has only in-frame clones and leaves some out. The data hold 150,000 or so clones, with under 95% observed a single time. Trimming cost V 4 bases and J 3 bases; bases outside gene matches: 5. Germline V gene data show CDR1 as MNHEY and CDR2 as SMNVEV (reference sequence). The CDR3 length is 14 residues. The receptor was isolated from a man aged 18 to 30 in good health. The chain recombines TRBV27 with TRBJ1-1; TRBD1 matches 7 bases. Source material: blood. The CDR3 region is CASSYRGADTEAFF. The CDR3 region has the DNA TGTGCCAGCAGTTACAGGGGTGCAGACACTGAAGCTTTCTTT.